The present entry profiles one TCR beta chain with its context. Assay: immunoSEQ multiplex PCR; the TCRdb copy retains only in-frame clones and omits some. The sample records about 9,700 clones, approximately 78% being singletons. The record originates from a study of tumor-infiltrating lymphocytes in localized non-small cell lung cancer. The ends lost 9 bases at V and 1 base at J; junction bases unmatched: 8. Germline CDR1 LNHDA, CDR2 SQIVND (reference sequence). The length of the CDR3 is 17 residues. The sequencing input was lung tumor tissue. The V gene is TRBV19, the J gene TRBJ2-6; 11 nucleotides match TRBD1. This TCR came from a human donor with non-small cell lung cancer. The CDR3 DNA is TGTGCCAGCTACTCGGGACAGGGGGTTTCTGGGGCCAACGTCCTGACTTTC. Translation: CASYSGQGVSGANVLTF.